Each of the 24 T cell receptor beta chains below was sequenced from the same sample in a study of OX40 agonist ivuxolimab in advanced cancers. Clones were sequenced by immunoSEQ multiplex PCR, and TCRdb holds only the in-frame ones, with some missing. The data show around 29,000 clones, roughly 86% seen once. The specimen comprised CD4+ or CD8+ T cells sorted from blood, sampled in a trial of the OX40 agonist ivuxolimab. The receptors stem from an adult with an advanced solid tumor such as melanoma, head and neck, liver or kidney cancer.

This clone has only one observation. The rearrangement links TRBV4-3 to TRBJ1-1, with D perhaps TRBD1 (6 bases). Germline assignment: CDR1 LGHNA and CDR2 YSLEER. V shed 0 bases and J shed 7 bases, with 15 bases lying between them. The CDR3 runs 15 residues. DNA for the CDR3: TGCGCCAGCAGCCAAGATGACAGCAGGGGTTATGAAGCTTTCTTT. Protein: CASSQDDSRGYEAFF.

The V and J genes are TRBV12-2 and TRBJ2-7. TRBV12-2 is recorded as a pseudogene. The CDR3 loop spans 16 amino acids. Here the CDR3 DNA reads TGTGCAAGTCGCTTAGGGTTTACAGGACTTGAATACGAGCAGTACTTC. Its translation is CASRLGFTGLEYEQYF.

This clone was seen once. Written as DNA, the CDR3 is TGTGCCAGCAGTGTCGGGGCGGGCCCTTCCTACGAGCAGTACTTC. Residues: CASSVGAGPSYEQYF. This chain uses TRBV6-1 with TRBJ2-7; D is tentatively TRBD1 or TRBD2 (5 bases each). In germline, CDR1 is MNHNS, CDR2 SASEGT. Trimming removed 4 bases at V and 1 base at J, with 14 bases between. This CDR3 spans 15 amino acids.

Only one count was recorded for this clone. This chain links TRBV5-4 with TRBJ2-3, with 7 positions matching TRBD2. V shed 4 bases and J 4 bases; nucleotides not matched to a gene: 6. The germline CDR1 and CDR2 sequences are SGHNT and YYREEE (reference sequence). The CDR3 length is 14 residues. The CDR3 loop reads CASSPGLGADTQYF. The CDR3 coding sequence is TGTGCCAGCAGCCCCGGACTAGGCGCAGATACGCAGTATTTT.

This chain uses TRBV7-6 with TRBJ2-7, with 10 bases identical to TRBD2. Germline-derived CDR1 and CDR2 are SGHVS and FNYEAQ. V shed 3 bases, J shed 5 bases, and the junction held 4 bases outside the gene matches. CDR3 length: 14 residues. The CDR3 nucleotides are TGTGCCAGCAGCTTGGGACTAGCGCGAAACGAGCAGTACTTC. Translating gives CASSLGLARNEQYF.

The chain uses TRBV27 and TRBJ2-7; D gene uncertain. The V end lost 3 bases, the J end lost 2 bases, and 8 bases lay between the germline ends. The CDR3 contains 13 residues. Germline CDR1 is MNHEY and CDR2 is SMNVEV (reference sequence). CDR3 amino acids: CASSFSLPYEQYF. The CDR3 DNA reads TGTGCCAGCAGTTTTAGCCTACCCTACGAGCAGTACTTC.

The gene calls are TRBV28 and TRBJ2-1; TRBD2 matches at 9 bases. V trimming: 6 bases; J trimming: 9 bases; junction bases outside the gene matches: 6. Germline CDR1 and CDR2: MDHEN and SYDVKM. The CDR3 covers 13 residues. The CDR3 loop reads CASRPAGGIEQFF. The CDR3 region has the DNA TGTGCCAGCAGGCCAGCGGGAGGCATTGAGCAGTTCTTC.

The rearrangement links TRBV6-5 to TRBJ2-2, with D hard to call. CDR3 length: 14 residues. The V and J ends lost 6 bases and 6 bases respectively, with 14 bases between them. Per the germline V gene, CDR1 is MNHEY and CDR2 is SVGAGI. The CDR3 DNA sequence: TGTGCCAGCAGGATGCTTCGGATCGCCGGGGAGCTGTTTTTT. It is translated as CASRMLRIAGELFF.

The chain carries TRBV6-1 and TRBJ1-2, with 9 nucleotides matching TRBD1. J lost 2 bases, V lost 3 bases, and 4 bases had no gene match. The germline gives CDR1 MNHNS, CDR2 SASEGT. The CDR3 is 15 residues long. This CDR3 reads CASSEGQGPNYGYTF. CDR3 nucleotide sequence: TGTGCCAGCAGTGAGGGACAGGGACCAAACTATGGCTACACCTTC.

The J gene is TRBJ2-4, the V gene TRBV7-2, with 8 bases that match TRBD2. The V gene end was trimmed by 5 bases and the J gene end by 0 bases; junction bases not matched to a gene: 6. Germline V gives CDR1 SGHTA, CDR2 FQGNSA. This CDR3 region has 16 residues. The CDR3 nucleotides read TGTGCCAGCAGCCCCGTAGCGGGGCTAGCCAAAAACATTCAGTACTTC. The encoded protein is CASSPVAGLAKNIQYF.

J is TRBJ2-6 and V is TRBV6-5; 8 bases are a match to TRBD1. This CDR3 comprises 16 residues. From germline, CDR1 is MNHEY and CDR2 SVGAGI. Trimming cost V 4 bases and J 2 bases; bases outside gene matches: 4. This chain's CDR3 is CASSSAGGAGANVLTF. The CDR3 DNA reads as TGTGCCAGCAGTTCTGCAGGGGGCGCTGGGGCCAACGTCCTGACTTTC.

The rearrangement links TRBV7-2 to TRBJ2-2, with D perhaps TRBD2 (5 bases). V gave up 5 bases and J gave up 4 bases, with 11 bases separating them. This CDR3 spans 14 amino acids. Germline CDR1 is SGHTA and CDR2 is FQGNSA. CDR3 sequence reads: CASSASGFTGELFF. The CDR3 coding sequence is TGTGCCAGCAGCGCCAGCGGATTCACCGGGGAGCTGTTTTTT.

This chain uses TRBV2 with TRBJ2-1; 9 bases line up with TRBD2. This CDR3 contains 14 residues. Unmatched junction bases numbered 4, after V lost 2 bases and J lost 8 bases. Germline lookup yields CDR1 SNHLY and CDR2 FYNNEI. The DNA for the CDR3 is TGTGCCAGCAGTGAACTAGCGGGGAGGGATGAGCAGTTCTTC. The encoded protein is CASSELAGRDEQFF.

The chain carries TRBV5-8 and TRBJ1-2, with 9 bases that match TRBD1. CDR1 is SGHTS and CDR2 is YDEGEE in the germline V gene. V dropped 5 bases and J dropped 4; count of bases not matched to a gene: 12. This CDR3 contains 16 residues. The CDR3, as DNA: TGTGCCAGCAGATGGGACAGGGTCGGCGAAGTCTATGGCTACACCTTC. It is translated as CASRWDRVGEVYGYTF.

The chain joins TRBV5-5 to TRBJ2-4; 7 positions match TRBD1. Per germline, CDR1 SGHKS and CDR2 YYEKEE (reference sequence). The trim removed 3 bases at V and 8 bases at J, leaving 2 bases unmatched. This CDR3 spans 12 amino acids. CDR3 nucleotides: TGTGCCAGCAGCTGGCAGGGGGACATTCAGTACTTC. This gives the protein CASSWQGDIQYF.

The chain recombines TRBV28 with TRBJ2-7, with 9 bases matching TRBD1. Germline CDR1 and CDR2: MDHEN and SYDVKM. V gave up 4 bases and J gave up 3 bases; unmatched junction bases: 10. CDR3 length: 16 residues. CDR3 loop: CASSSGQGRPNYEQYF. CDR3 nucleotide sequence: TGTGCCAGCAGTTCCGGACAGGGGAGGCCCAACTACGAGCAGTACTTC. The whole variable domain, filled in from reference TRBV28 and TRBJ2-7, reads DVKVTQSSRYLVKRTGEKVFLECVQDMDHENMFWYRQDPGLGLRLIYFSYDVKMKEKGDIPEGYSVSREKKERFSLILESASTNQTSMYLCASSSGQGRPNYEQYFGPGTRLTVT.

The rearrangement links TRBV29-1 to TRBJ2-2; TRBD2 agrees at 7 bases. The CDR3 covers 17 residues. V lost 7 bases, J lost 4 bases, and 18 bases stayed unmatched. Germline loops: CDR1 SQVTM, CDR2 ANQGSEA. The CDR3 is CSALNPVVRESTGELFF. The CDR3 DNA reads as TGCAGCGCCCTAAACCCCGTCGTGCGGGAGAGCACCGGGGAGCTGTTTTTT.

The chain carries TRBV19 and TRBJ1-4, with 10 bases fitting TRBD1. With V trimmed by 7 bases and J by 7 bases, 3 bases remained unmatched. The CDR3 loop spans 13 amino acids. The germline gives CDR1 LNHDA, CDR2 SQIVND (reference sequence). DNA for the CDR3: TGTGCCAGTAAGGACAGGGGGATTGAAAAACTGTTTTTT. It is translated as CASKDRGIEKLFF. The whole variable domain, filled in from reference TRBV19 and TRBJ1-4, reads DGGITQSPKYLFRKEGQNVTLSCEQNLNHDAMYWYRQDPGQGLRLIYYSQIVNDFQKGDIAEGYSVSREKKESFPLTVTSAQKNPTAFYLCASKDRGIEKLFFGSGTQLSVL.

The CDR3 DNA sequence: TGTGCCAGCAGCTTCGGGACTAGCGGGAGTCCCGGGGAGCTGTTTTTT. Protein: CASSFGTSGSPGELFF. This chain joins TRBV7-6 and TRBJ2-2; 14 bases are a match to TRBD2. V lost 3 bases, J lost 6 bases, and 3 bases stayed unmatched. Germline CDR1 reads SGHVS; CDR2 reads FNYEAQ. The CDR3 totals 16 residues. The full variable domain, with the rest looked up from reference TRBV7-6 and TRBJ2-2, is GAGVSQSPRYKVTKRGQDVALRCDPISGHVSLYWYRQALGQGPEFLTYFNYEAQQDKSGLPNDRFSAERPEGSISTLTIQRTEQRDSAMYRCASSFGTSGSPGELFFGEGSRLTVL.

The chain employs TRBV5-4 and TRBJ1-3, with D unclear. Germline-derived CDR1 and CDR2 are SGHNT and YYREEE (reference sequence). The CDR3 has 14 amino acids. V was pared by 4 bases and J by 2 bases, with 10 bases between. The chain's CDR3 is CASSQAWPGNTIYF. The DNA of the CDR3 is TGTGCCAGCAGCCAGGCATGGCCTGGAAACACCATATATTTT.

The chain employs TRBV6-4 and TRBJ1-5; no firm D call. V was clipped by 4 bases and J by 5 bases, with 9 bases between them. The CDR3 totals 13 residues. CDR1 and CDR2 from the germline V gene are MRHNA and SNTAGT. The CDR3 here is CASSVEVDQPQHF. Written as DNA, the CDR3 is TGTGCCAGCAGTGTCGAGGTGGATCAGCCCCAGCATTTT.

J is TRBJ2-5 and V is TRBV15, with D uncertain. The V gene lost 3 bases and the J gene lost 5 bases, with 7 bases spanning the gap. The CDR3 is 12 residues long. Germline V gene lookup returns CDR1 LNHNV and CDR2 YYDKDF (reference sequence). CDR3 coding DNA: TGTGCCACCAGCAGTGGGTCCGAGACCCAGTACTTC. Amino acids: CATSSGSETQYF.

The chain combines TRBV15 with TRBJ2-7; either TRBD1 or TRBD2 may supply D (5 bases each). This CDR3 is built from 15 residues. The V end lost 0 bases, the J end lost 2 bases, and 11 bases lay between the germline ends. CDR1 and CDR2 from the germline V gene are LNHNV and YYDKDF (reference sequence). The CDR3 coding sequence is TGTGCCACCAGCAGAGATGGGGACGTTACCTACGAGCAGTACTTC. This sequence encodes CATSRDGDVTYEQYF. The variable domain in full, with the rest retrieved from reference TRBV15 and TRBJ2-7, is DAMVIQNPRYQVTQFGKPVTLSCSQTLNHNVMYWYQQKSSQAPKLLFHYYDKDFNNEADTPDNFQSRRPNTSFCFLDIRSPGLGDTAMYLCATSRDGDVTYEQYFGPGTRLTVT.

The chain has TRBV2 and TRBJ1-2; the D is unclear. The CDR3 runs to 14 residues. Germline V lookup: CDR1 SNHLY, CDR2 FYNNEI. V was shortened by 8 bases and J by 0 bases, with 13 bases between the two germline ends. In DNA form, the CDR3 reads TGTGCCAGCCTTGGAGAGGATTCTAACTATGGCTACACCTTC. Translation gives CASLGEDSNYGYTF.